A selection of T cell receptor beta chains follows, all from one sample in a study of T cells in Graves' hyperthyroidism and ophthalmopathy. Via MiXCR, TCRdb re-called the multiplex PCR reads, giving one row per CDR3 protein. The sample carries around 600,000 distinct CDR3 sequences, approximately 15% recorded once. Sample: blood. The receptor source for this set is a young woman with Graves' ophthalmopathy. Each CDR3 is given with its conserved first and last residue. The D gene is left open where the match is weak. Only part of the rows carry a size: once, few, many, or a class if the clone is expanded.

d_call	clone_size	j_call	v_call	cdr3_aa	cdr3_nt
.	.	TRBJ1-2	TRBV27	CASSLSIQGYGYTF	TGTGCCAGCAGTTTATCGATACAGGGATATGGCTACACCTTC
.	many	TRBJ2-3	TRBV2	CASSEHPQAHTQYF	TGTGCCAGCAGTGAACACCCCCAGGCTCATACGCAGTATTTT
TRBD1	many	TRBJ1-2	TRBV2	CASRQGDYGYTF	TGTGCCAGTCGACAGGGTGACTATGGCTACACCTTC
.	many	TRBJ1-5	TRBV6-2/TRBV6-3	CASSHRDKGLNQPQHF	TGTGCCAGCAGCCATCGGGACAAGGGGCTAAATCAGCCCCAGCATTTT
TRBD1	many	TRBJ2-7	TRBV27	CASSLTSGTGNEQYF	TGTGCCAGCAGTTTAACCTCGGGGACAGGGAACGAGCAGTACTTC
.	.	TRBJ1-6	TRBV2	CASSDLGIAINSPLHF	TGTGCCAGCAGTGATCTCGGGATCGCTATTAATTCACCCCTCCACTTT
.	many	TRBJ2-7	TRBV7-2	CASSPGTPLKQYF	TGTGCCAGCAGCCCCGGGACTCCCCTAAAGCAGTACTTC
TRBD1	.	TRBJ2-3	TRBV30	CAWSGTGLSTDTQYF	TGTGCCTGGAGTGGGACAGGGTTGAGCACAGATACGCAGTATTTT
TRBD2	.	TRBJ2-3	TRBV12-3/TRBV12-4	CASSFARGTSGDTQYF	TGTGCCAGCAGTTTCGCTCGGGGGACTAGCGGAGATACGCAGTATTTT
TRBD1	.	TRBJ1-5	TRBV28	CAIRPGQIHQPQHF	TGTGCCATTCGCCCGGGACAGATACATCAGCCCCAGCATTTT
TRBD1	.	TRBJ2-1	TRBV4-1	CASSKPGQTYNEQFF	TGCGCCAGCAGCAAACCGGGACAGACCTACAATGAGCAGTTCTTC
.	.	TRBJ2-3	TRBV7-3	CASSLGYRSPTDTQYF	TGTGCCAGCAGCTTAGGTTACAGATCACCCACAGATACGCAGTATTTT
.	many	TRBJ2-1	TRBV27	CASSPGLRIEQFF	TGTGCCAGCAGTCCGGGACTCCGAATAGAGCAGTTCTTC
.	.	TRBJ1-1	TRBV9	CASSEQGERGEAFF	TGTGCCAGCAGCGAGCAGGGTGAAAGAGGTGAAGCTTTCTTT
.	.	TRBJ2-3	TRBV27	CASSDGTTSTDTQYF	TGTGCCAGCAGTGATGGAACAACTAGCACAGATACGCAGTATTTT
TRBD2	few	TRBJ2-5	TRBV30	CAWSVTSGETQYF	TGTGCCTGGAGTGTAACTAGCGGGGAGACCCAGTACTTC
.	many	TRBJ1-1	TRBV7-9	CASSPIEAFF	TGTGCCAGCAGCCCGATTGAAGCTTTCTTT
.	many	TRBJ2-3	TRBV12-3/TRBV12-4	CASSPPSGTDTQYF	TGTGCCAGCAGTCCCCCATCGGGCACAGATACGCAGTATTTT
TRBD2	many	TRBJ2-1	TRBV5-1	CASSSTPGREGNEQFF	TGCGCCAGCAGCTCAACCCCGGGGAGGGAGGGGAATGAGCAGTTCTTC
.	many	TRBJ1-4	TRBV30	CAWSRGDGNEKLFF	TGTGCCTGGAGTAGGGGGGACGGTAATGAAAAACTGTTTTTT
.	many	TRBJ1-1	TRBV6-5	CASSYFQGPATEAFF	TGTGCCAGCAGTTACTTCCAGGGGCCCGCCACTGAAGCTTTCTTT
TRBD1	many	TRBJ1-2	TRBV6-5	CASSYSTTGGYFGYTF	TGTGCCAGCAGTTACTCTACGACAGGGGGCTACTTCGGCTACACCTTC
.	many	TRBJ2-7	TRBV12-3/TRBV12-4	CASSHQRYEQYF	TGTGCCAGCAGTCATCAACGCTACGAGCAGTACTTC
.	many	TRBJ1-2	TRBV5-1	CASGTENEGGGYTF	TGCGCCAGCGGAACGGAGAATGAAGGAGGGGGCTACACCTTC
TRBD2	many	TRBJ2-2	TRBV24-1	CATSGASGKSNTGELFF	TGTGCCACCAGTGGGGCTAGCGGAAAATCGAACACCGGGGAGCTGTTTTTT
.	many	TRBJ2-3	TRBV28	CASSAPSADTQYF	TGTGCCAGCAGTGCCCCTAGCGCAGATACGCAGTATTTT
TRBD2	many	TRBJ2-7	TRBV24-1	CATSGREGHNEQYF	TGTGCCACCAGTGGACGGGAGGGCCATAACGAGCAGTACTTC
.	many	TRBJ2-7	TRBV11-3	CASSPRDFHEQYF	TGTGCCAGCAGCCCCCGGGACTTTCACGAGCAGTACTTC
.	many	TRBJ2-7	TRBV7-2	CASSPPGLHYEQYF	TGTGCCAGCAGCCCGCCGGGACTTCACTACGAGCAGTACTTC
TRBD1	many	TRBJ1-5	TRBV2	CASSSRQGNIVSNQPQHF	TGTGCCAGCAGCTCGAGACAGGGAAATATAGTTAGCAATCAGCCCCAGCATTTT
.	many	TRBJ1-4	TRBV6-5	CASSYSGGLANEKLFF	TGTGCCAGCAGTTACTCCGGGGGCTTGGCTAATGAAAAACTGTTTTTT
.	.	TRBJ2-3	TRBV19	CASTQRRSTDTQYF	TGTGCCAGTACCCAGCGGAGGTCCACAGATACGCAGTATTTT
TRBD2	many	TRBJ2-1	TRBV4-1	CASSQPTSGRYNEQFF	TGCGCCAGCAGCCAACCCACTAGCGGCAGATACAATGAGCAGTTCTTC
.	.	TRBJ2-6	TRBV19	CASSGQRSTGANVLTF	TGTGCCAGTAGCGGACAGAGGTCTACAGGGGCCAACGTCCTGACTTTC
TRBD2	many	TRBJ2-1	TRBV12-3/TRBV12-4	CASSLFMGLASNEQFF	TGTGCCAGCAGTTTGTTTATGGGACTAGCCTCGAATGAGCAGTTCTTC
.	.	TRBJ2-6	TRBV7-3	CASSRGTEASGANVLTF	TGTGCCAGCAGCCGGGGGACGGAAGCCTCTGGGGCCAACGTCCTGACTTTC
.	many	TRBJ2-7	TRBV7-2	CASSPQEIHEQYF	TGTGCCAGCAGCCCCCAAGAGATCCACGAGCAGTACTTC
.	many	TRBJ1-1	TRBV29-1	CSVEAGMNTEAFF	TGCAGCGTTGAGGCAGGAATGAACACTGAAGCTTTCTTT
TRBD1	.	TRBJ2-7	TRBV18	CASSPQKGGRGIYEQYF	TGTGCCAGCTCACCCCAAAAAGGGGGCAGGGGCATCTACGAGCAGTACTTC
.	many	TRBJ2-5	TRBV11-2	CASSFQGGRETQYF	TGTGCCAGCAGCTTTCAGGGGGGACGAGAGACCCAGTACTTC
.	.	TRBJ2-3	TRBV11-3	CASSLDDIGQEGVGADTQYF	TGTGCCAGCAGCTTAGATGACATCGGACAGGAGGGGGTGGGAGCAGATACGCAGTATTTT
.	.	TRBJ1-3	TRBV18	CASSPPVGSGNTIYF	TGTGCCAGCTCACCACCAGTCGGCTCTGGAAACACCATATATTTT
.	few	TRBJ1-4	TRBV7-9	CASSFKPRTDINEKLFF	TGTGCCAGCAGCTTTAAACCCCGGACAGATATTAATGAAAAACTGTTTTTT
TRBD2	.	TRBJ2-1	TRBV12-3/TRBV12-4	CASSLARGAGEQFF	TGTGCCAGCAGTTTAGCGCGGGGGGCCGGTGAGCAGTTCTTC
.	.	TRBJ2-7	TRBV7-9	CASSLVLPGGGVEQYF	TGTGCCAGCAGCTTAGTTCTGCCAGGGGGGGGAGTGGAGCAGTACTTC
TRBD2	few	TRBJ2-2	TRBV12-3/TRBV12-4	CASSAGLVGTGELFF	TGTGCCAGCAGTGCTGGACTAGTCGGCACCGGGGAGCTGTTTTTT
.	few	TRBJ1-1	TRBV12-5	CASGLVGPHTEAFF	TGTGCTAGTGGTTTGGTAGGGCCCCACACTGAAGCTTTCTTT
.	few	TRBJ2-5	TRBV4-1	CASSLRTEETQYF	TGCGCCAGCAGCCTCCGGACAGAAGAGACCCAGTACTTC
TRBD1	.	TRBJ1-1	TRBV20-1	CSAADRVNTEAFF	TGCAGTGCTGCGGACAGGGTGAACACTGAAGCTTTCTTT
TRBD2	.	TRBJ2-3	TRBV20-1	CSALAGRNTDTQYF	TGCAGTGCGCTAGCGGGAAGGAACACAGATACGCAGTATTTT